A single sample gave rise to the 7 T cell receptor beta chains below, sequenced in a study of PD-1 blockade in classical Hodgkin lymphoma. The table came from immunoSEQ multiplex PCR; TCRdb's copy has only in-frame clones and leaves some out. The table records about 44,000 clones, roughly 65% of them present only once. Time point denoted: cycle 4 day 1 (C4D1), after 6 weeks of nivolumab. In every patient, relapse followed autologous stem cell transplantation, while exposure to brentuximab vedotin differed. The sequencing here drew on peripheral blood mononuclear cells (PBMCs), taken before the fourth cycle of nivolumab. Source of these receptors: a human donor with classical Hodgkin lymphoma.

This CDR3 is CASSLDGGLYEQYF. The CDR3 DNA follows: TGTGCCAGCAGCTTAGATGGGGGGCTCTACGAGCAGTACTTC. The chain is built from TRBV11-3 and TRBJ2-7; the D gene could be TRBD1 or TRBD2 (6 bases each). CDR3 size: 14 residues. Germline CDR1 reads SGHNT; CDR2 reads YENEEA. Trimming stripped 0 bases from V and 3 bases from J, with 9 bases between.

There are a few counts of this clone. The V call is TRBV20-1, the J call TRBJ2-1; D is unclear. CDR3 size: 8 residues. Germline V CDR1 and CDR2: DFQATT, SNEGSKA (reference sequence). Trimming removed 3 bases from V and 13 bases from J, with 4 bases in between. Here the CDR3 reads CSASPQFF. CDR3 coding DNA: TGCAGTGCTAGCCCTCAGTTCTTC.

The rearrangement uses TRBV5-5 and TRBJ2-1; 13 positions match TRBD2. The junction had 7 bases not matched to a gene; V was cut back by 2 bases and J by 8 bases. This CDR3 has 16 residues. The germline V gene has CDR1 SGHKS and CDR2 YYEKEE (reference sequence). The CDR3 region has the DNA TGTGCCAGCAGCTTTCAATGGACTAGCGGGAGCCATGAGCAGTTCTTC. It is translated as CASSFQWTSGSHEQFF.

The chain couples TRBV7-2 to TRBJ2-1; weak D call: TRBD2 (5 bases). This CDR3 is 12 amino acids long. CDR1 and CDR2 (germline): SGHTA, FQGNSA. The V and J ends lost 3 bases and 9 bases respectively, with 9 bases between them. The CDR3 bases are TGTGCCAGCAGCTTGGGAGAGCTTGAGCAGTTCTTC. This encodes CASSLGELEQFF.

This chain uses TRBV7-6 with TRBJ1-1, with 11 bases matching TRBD1. The CDR3 has 15 residues. CDR1 is SGHVS, CDR2 FNYEAQ, per germline. The V gene end was trimmed by 1 base and the J gene end by 4 bases; junction bases not matched to a gene: 2. CDR3 in DNA: TGTGCCAGCAGCTTAGTGGGGACAGGGGGCACTGAAGCTTTCTTT. This codes for CASSLVGTGGTEAFF.

The chain employs TRBV6-6 and TRBJ2-2; TRBD1 agrees at 8 bases. The CDR3 consists of 14 residues. Germline V gene sequence: CDR1 MNHNY, CDR2 SVGAGI (reference sequence). The V segment lost 8 bases and the J segment 0 bases; nucleotides outside the gene matches: 2. The CDR3 bases are TGTGCCAGCTTGGACAGGGCGAACACCGGGGAGCTGTTTTTT. Translated, it gives CASLDRANTGELFF.

This clone was picked up a small number of times. Here the CDR3 reads CASSYSWAGVRDEQYF. The CDR3 coding sequence is TGTGCCAGCAGTTACTCCTGGGCAGGCGTGAGGGACGAGCAGTACTTC. The chain joins TRBV6-5 to TRBJ2-7; maybe TRBD2 (5 bases). The CDR3 is 16 amino acids. The V gene's germline CDR1 is MNHEY and CDR2 SVGAGI. Trimming took off 0 bases at V and 5 bases at J, with 17 bases between the two ends.